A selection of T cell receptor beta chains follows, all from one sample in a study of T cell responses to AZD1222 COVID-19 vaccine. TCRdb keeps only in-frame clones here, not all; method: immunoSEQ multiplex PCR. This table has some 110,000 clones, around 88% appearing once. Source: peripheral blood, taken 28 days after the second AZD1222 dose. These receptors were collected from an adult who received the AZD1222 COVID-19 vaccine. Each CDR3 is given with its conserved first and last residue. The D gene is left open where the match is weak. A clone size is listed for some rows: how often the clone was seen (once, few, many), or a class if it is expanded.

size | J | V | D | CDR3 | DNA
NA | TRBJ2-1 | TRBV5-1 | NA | CASSLGGVAYNEQFF | TGCGCCAGCAGCTTGGGGGGCGTGGCATACAATGAGCAGTTCTTC
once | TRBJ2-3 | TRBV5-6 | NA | CASSFFKPDTQYF | TGTGCCAGCAGCTTTTTTAAACCAGATACGCAGTATTTT
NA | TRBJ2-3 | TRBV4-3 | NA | CASSQDHTDTQYF | TGCGCCAGCAGCCAAGATCACACAGATACGCAGTATTTT
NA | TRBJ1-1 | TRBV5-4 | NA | CASSPQGTEAFF | TGTGCCAGCAGCCCCCAGGGAACTGAAGCTTTCTTT
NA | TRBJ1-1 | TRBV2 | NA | CASRSGPGSEAFF | TGTGCCAGCAGATCGGGGCCCGGGTCTGAAGCTTTCTTT
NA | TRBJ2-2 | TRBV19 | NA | CASSIGYTENTGELFF | TGTGCCAGTAGTATAGGTTACACTGAGAACACCGGGGAGCTGTTTTTT
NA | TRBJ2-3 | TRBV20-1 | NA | CSASWGPGTDTQYF | TGCAGTGCTAGTTGGGGACCAGGCACAGATACGCAGTATTTT
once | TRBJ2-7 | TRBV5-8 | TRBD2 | CASSLRLAGQYEQYF | TGTGCCAGCAGCTTGAGACTAGCGGGACAGTACGAGCAGTACTTC
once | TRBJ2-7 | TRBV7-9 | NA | CASSLAARFDEQYF | TGTGCCAGCAGCTTAGCAGCCAGGTTCGACGAGCAGTACTTC
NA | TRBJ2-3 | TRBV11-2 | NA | CASSPGSRTDTQYF | TGTGCCAGCAGCCCAGGAAGTCGCACAGATACGCAGTATTTT
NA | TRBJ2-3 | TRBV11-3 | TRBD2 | CASSLGTSGSLTDTQYF | TGTGCCAGCAGCTTAGGGACTAGCGGGAGTCTGACAGATACGCAGTATTTT
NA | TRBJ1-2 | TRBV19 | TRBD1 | CASSVDRVYGYTF | TGTGCCAGTAGCGTCGACAGGGTCTATGGCTACACCTTC
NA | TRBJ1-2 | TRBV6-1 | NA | CASSEAAYGYTF | TGTGCCAGCAGTGAAGCAGCATATGGCTACACCTTC
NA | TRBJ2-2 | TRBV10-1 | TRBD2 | CASRGTSGGELFF | TGCGCCAGCAGAGGTACTAGCGGCGGGGAGCTGTTTTTT
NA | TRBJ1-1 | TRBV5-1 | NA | CASSSSGNTEAFF | TGCGCCAGCAGCTCGAGCGGGAACACTGAAGCTTTCTTT
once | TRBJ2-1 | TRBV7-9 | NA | CASSLQGGNEQFF | TGTGCCAGCAGCTTACAGGGGGGAAATGAGCAGTTCTTC
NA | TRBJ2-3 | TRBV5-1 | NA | CASSLELASDTQYF | TGCGCCAGCAGCTTGGAACTAGCTTCCGATACGCAGTATTTT
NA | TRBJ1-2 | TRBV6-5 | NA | CASRRSSYGYTF | TGTGCCAGCAGGAGGAGTAGCTATGGCTACACCTTC
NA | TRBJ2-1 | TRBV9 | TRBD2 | CASSVGVAGGPASYNEQFF | TGTGCCAGCAGCGTAGGGGTAGCGGGAGGGCCCGCTTCCTACAATGAGCAGTTCTTC
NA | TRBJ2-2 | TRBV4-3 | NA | CASSQVMGGAGDTGELFF | TGCGCCAGCAGCCAAGTTATGGGGGGCGCTGGGGACACCGGGGAGCTGTTTTTT
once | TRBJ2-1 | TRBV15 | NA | CATSRDLDSSYNEQFF | TGTGCCACCAGCAGAGATCTGGATAGCTCCTACAATGAGCAGTTCTTC
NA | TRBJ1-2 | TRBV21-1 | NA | CASSKGRADGDSNYGYTF | TGTGCCAGCAGCAAAGGCCGGGCAGACGGCGACTCTAACTATGGCTACACCTTC
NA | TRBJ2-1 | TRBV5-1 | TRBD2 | CAPSGGGQALPQFF | TGCGCCCCCAGCGGGGGGGGACAGGCTTTACCCCAGTTCTTC